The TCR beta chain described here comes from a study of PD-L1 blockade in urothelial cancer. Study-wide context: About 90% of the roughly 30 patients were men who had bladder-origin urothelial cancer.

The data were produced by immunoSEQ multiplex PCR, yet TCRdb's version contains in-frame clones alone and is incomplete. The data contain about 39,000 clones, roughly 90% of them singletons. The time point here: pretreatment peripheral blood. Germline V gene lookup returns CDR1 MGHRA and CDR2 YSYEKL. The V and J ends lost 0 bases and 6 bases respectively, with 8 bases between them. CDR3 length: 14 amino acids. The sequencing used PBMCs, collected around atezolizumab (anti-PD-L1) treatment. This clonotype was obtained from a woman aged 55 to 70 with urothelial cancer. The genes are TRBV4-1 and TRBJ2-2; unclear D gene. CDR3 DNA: TGCGCCAGCAGCCAAGAGTCCTACTCCGGGGAGCTGTTTTTT. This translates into CASSQESYSGELFF.